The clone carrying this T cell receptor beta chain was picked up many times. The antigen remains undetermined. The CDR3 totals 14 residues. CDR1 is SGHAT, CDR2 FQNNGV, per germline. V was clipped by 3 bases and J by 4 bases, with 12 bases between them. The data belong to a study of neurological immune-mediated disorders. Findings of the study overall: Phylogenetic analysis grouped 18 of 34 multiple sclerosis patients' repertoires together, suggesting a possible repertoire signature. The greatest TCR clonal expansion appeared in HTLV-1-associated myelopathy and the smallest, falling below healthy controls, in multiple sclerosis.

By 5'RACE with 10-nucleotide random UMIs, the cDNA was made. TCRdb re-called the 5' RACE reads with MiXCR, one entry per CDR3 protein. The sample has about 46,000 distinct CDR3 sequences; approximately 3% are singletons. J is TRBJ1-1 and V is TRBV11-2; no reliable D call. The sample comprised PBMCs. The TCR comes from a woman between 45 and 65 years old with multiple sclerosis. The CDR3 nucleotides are TGTGCCAGCAGCTTCCCACCCCGGACCACTGAAGCTTTCTTT. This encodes CASSFPPRTTEAFF.